This passage covers 27 T cell receptor beta chains from one sample sequenced in a study of glioma-infiltrating T cells. TCR alpha and beta CDR3 regions were amplified from RNA using iRepertoire nested multiplex PCR. One entry per CDR3 protein results from TCRdb running MiXCR on the multiplex PCR reads. There are around 390,000 distinct CDR3 sequences in the sample; around 38% occur only once, and 12% lies in the top ten. Material for sequencing was glioma tissue, nonneoplastic brain tissue, or PBMCs (not recorded which). The receptors originated from a human donor with low-grade glioma or glioblastoma, undergoing nonglioma brain surgery, or in good health (not recorded which).

This clonotype was seen at least ten times. The chain is built from TRBV28 and TRBJ2-5, with unresolved D. The CDR3 runs 14 residues. The V and J ends lost 3 bases and 4 bases respectively, with 12 bases between them. Germline V CDR1 and CDR2: MDHEN, SYDVKM. CDR3 loop: CASSFFWSRETQYF. Written as DNA, the CDR3 is TGTGCCAGCAGTTTTTTTTGGTCCCGAGAGACCCAGTACTTC.

This clonotype was found a few times. The V and J genes are TRBV4-2 and TRBJ2-1; no reliable D call. V lost 3 bases and J 0 bases, leaving 12 bases between the germline ends. The length of the CDR3 is 16 residues. Germline V gene lookup returns CDR1 LGHNA and CDR2 YNFKEQ. CDR3 DNA: TGTGCCAGCAGCCAGATCCGATTAAGCTCCTACAATGAGCAGTTCTTC. It codes for CASSQIRLSSYNEQFF.

The gene calls are TRBV4-3 and TRBJ2-7, with TRBD2 identical over 9 bases. CDR1 and CDR2 from the germline V gene are LGHNA and YSLEER. The CDR3 has 15 residues. V trimming: 2 bases; J trimming: 6 bases; junction bases outside the gene matches: 8. CDR3 protein: CASSQNAGGSAEQYF. The CDR3 region has the DNA TGCGCCAGCAGCCAAAACGCGGGAGGGTCCGCCGAGCAGTACTTC.

There are a few counts of this clonotype. The rearrangement joins TRBV27 to TRBJ2-2, with 10 positions matching TRBD2. The CDR3 totals 17 residues. Losses at the gene ends were 2 bases for V and 5 bases for J; bases not matched to a gene: 8. Germline values: CDR1 MNHEY, CDR2 SMNVEV (reference sequence). The CDR3 spells CASSLIVAGGGTGELFF. CDR3 DNA sequence: TGTGCCAGCAGTTTAATAGTAGCGGGAGGTGGAACCGGGGAGCTGTTTTTT.

The chain is built from TRBV25-1 and TRBJ1-3; 8 nucleotides agree with TRBD1. V lost 3 bases and J lost 1; bases outside the gene matches: 2. The CDR3 sequence is 15 residues long. Per germline, CDR1 MGHDK and CDR2 SYGVNS. Here the CDR3 reads CASSDRGPSGNTIYF. The CDR3 coding sequence is TGTGCCAGCAGTGACAGGGGGCCGTCTGGAAACACCATATATTTT.

This clonotype has at least ten counts. The chain combines TRBV6-1 with TRBJ2-1, with D possibly TRBD1 on 6 matching bases. CDR3 length: 15 amino acids. Germline V gene lookup returns CDR1 MNHNS and CDR2 SASEGT. The V end was cut by 5 bases, the J end by 8 bases, with 19 bases between. This chain's CDR3 is CASSRVLGAGDEQFF. CDR3 nucleotides: TGTGCCAGCAGTAGGGTCCTAGGGGCAGGGGATGAGCAGTTCTTC.

In its sample, this clonotype was seen many times. The chain combines TRBV6-1 with TRBJ2-3; D ambiguous. The CDR3 has 16 residues. The germline V gene has CDR1 MNHNS and CDR2 SASEGT. The V end was cut by 5 bases, the J end by 0 bases, with 15 bases between. CDR3 sequence (DNA): TGTGCCAGCAGTTACGGCCAGCCCTACAGCACAGATACGCAGTATTTT. Its protein is CASSYGQPYSTDTQYF.

This clonotype appeared many times. The chain combines TRBV20-1 with TRBJ1-1; 12 nucleotides agree with TRBD1. This CDR3 spans 15 amino acids. The germline CDR1 and CDR2 sequences are DFQATT and SNEGSKA (reference sequence). V dropped 3 bases and J dropped 1; count of bases not matched to a gene: 3. This CDR3 is CSARGTGGWNTEAFF. DNA of the CDR3: TGCAGTGCTAGGGGGACAGGGGGCTGGAACACTGAAGCTTTCTTT.

This clonotype is large by share. This rearrangement joins TRBV27 to TRBJ2-1; 7 nucleotides agree with TRBD2. In germline, CDR1 is MNHEY, CDR2 SMNVEV (reference sequence). The ends lost 5 bases at V and 4 bases at J; junction bases unmatched: 8. The CDR3 is made up of 15 amino acids. DNA for the CDR3: TGTGCCAGCAGTCCCGGACTAGAACTGTACAATGAGCAGTTCTTC. Amino acids: CASSPGLELYNEQFF.

This clonotype was counted only a few times. This chain joins TRBV24-1 and TRBJ2-2; no clear D gene. The V gene lost 5 bases and the J gene lost 9 bases, with 21 bases spanning the gap. Germline V lookup: CDR1 KGHDR, CDR2 SFDVKD. There are 16 residues in the CDR3. The CDR3 nucleotides read TGTGCCACCAGTGCCTCGGATCCAGGATGGACCAGGGAGCTGTTTTTT. This sequence encodes CATSASDPGWTRELFF.

This clonotype was detected ten times or more. V usage is TRBV6-1 and J usage is TRBJ2-1; D might be TRBD2 (6 bases). CDR3 length equals 15 residues. Germline V gives CDR1 MNHNS, CDR2 SASEGT. Trimming took off 6 bases at V and 4 bases at J, with 16 bases between the two ends. The CDR3 loop reads CASSTTSSTYNEQFF. The CDR3 DNA sequence: TGTGCCAGCAGCACCACTAGCTCCACTTACAATGAGCAGTTCTTC.

This clonotype showed up just once. A much larger clonotype is one base distant, so this may be a read error. This chain connects TRBV20-1 to TRBJ1-2; D call uncertain. From germline, CDR1 is DFQATT and CDR2 SNEGSKA (reference sequence). V was shortened by 3 bases and J by 3 bases, with 8 bases between the two germline ends. The CDR3 length is 12 residues. This CDR3 is CSARNQDYGYTF. Written as DNA, the CDR3 is TGCAGTGCTAGGAACCAGGACTATGGCTACACCTTC.

This clonotype appeared many times. The gene calls are TRBV20-1 and TRBJ1-3; 9 bases fit TRBD1. CDR1 is DFQATT and CDR2 is SNEGSKA in the germline V gene (reference sequence). V shed 5 bases and J 6 bases; nucleotides not matched to a gene: 8. The CDR3 consists of 14 residues. The CDR3 region is CSAPRTGVANTIYF. DNA for the CDR3: TGCAGTGCTCCTCGGACAGGGGTCGCAAACACCATATATTTT.

This clonotype was recorded a few times. The J gene is TRBJ2-1, the V gene TRBV6-1; the match to TRBD2 covers 15 bases. Germline lookup yields CDR1 MNHNS and CDR2 SASEGT. The CDR3 is 17 amino acids. The junction had 10 bases not matched to a gene; V was cut back by 6 bases and J by 7 bases. CDR3 sequence reads: CASRPGLAGGRGNEQFF. The CDR3 nucleotides are TGTGCCAGCAGACCTGGACTAGCGGGAGGGCGTGGGAATGAGCAGTTCTTC.

With regard to this clonotype: This may come from a read error, since a much larger clone is one base off. V gene TRBV27 combines with J gene TRBJ2-1; TRBD1 might be the D (6 bases). V was pared by 4 bases and J by 5 bases, with 12 bases between. The germline V gene encodes CDR1 MNHEY and CDR2 SMNVEV (reference sequence). This CDR3 contains 14 residues. The CDR3 spells CASSYGTQDNEQFF. For the CDR3, the DNA is TGTGCCAGCAGTTACGGGACACAGGACAATGAGCAGTTCTTC.

This chain uses TRBV4-3 with TRBJ2-3; D tentatively reads TRBD1 or TRBD2 (6 bases each). The CDR3 contains 13 residues. Germline V gene lookup returns CDR1 LGHNA and CDR2 YSLEER. V was trimmed by 2 bases and J by 6 bases, leaving 9 bases between them. The CDR3 DNA sequence: TGCGCCAGCAGCCAACGGGGGCCGGATACGCAGTATTTT. Its protein product is CASSQRGPDTQYF.

The genes are TRBV28 and TRBJ2-1; D may be TRBD1 (7 bases). In germline, CDR1 is MDHEN, CDR2 SYDVKM. The CDR3 consists of 16 residues. V was shortened by 3 bases and J by 7 bases, with 19 bases between the two germline ends. This CDR3 reads CASSLPQGGLKNEQFF. CDR3 coding DNA: TGTGCCAGCAGTTTGCCCCAGGGGGGATTAAAGAATGAGCAGTTCTTC.

This clonotype appeared many times. The chain uses TRBV28 and TRBJ2-1, with TRBD2 matching 8 bases. Germline V gene sequence: CDR1 MDHEN, CDR2 SYDVKM. The CDR3 has 12 amino acids. J was trimmed by 14 bases and V by 2 bases; bases with no gene match: 5. This chain's CDR3 is CASSLRAGVEFF. The CDR3 region has the DNA TGTGCCAGCAGTTTACGAGCGGGAGTAGAGTTCTTC.

The chain recombines TRBV7-9 with TRBJ1-5; 7 nucleotides line up with TRBD1. Trimming at V came to 5 bases and at J to 7 bases, leaving 5 bases not matched to a gene. CDR1 and CDR2 (germline): SEHNR, FQNEAQ (reference sequence). CDR3 length: 13 amino acids. The CDR3 DNA reads as TGTGCCAGCAGCCAGAACAGGGGCCAGCCCCAGCATTTT. This gives the protein CASSQNRGQPQHF.

This clonotype was observed many times. The CDR3 is CSARDQGAQPQHF. The CDR3 region has the DNA TGCAGTGCTAGAGATCAAGGGGCTCAGCCCCAGCATTTT. The chain employs TRBV20-1 and TRBJ1-5; TRBD1 might be the D (5 bases). Germline assignment: CDR1 DFQATT and CDR2 SNEGSKA (reference sequence). V lost 0 bases to trimming and J lost 6 bases, with 9 bases between them. The CDR3 loop spans 13 amino acids.

The chain links TRBV7-2 to TRBJ1-1; 9 positions agree with TRBD1. Germline loops: CDR1 SGHTA, CDR2 FQGNSA. The CDR3 has 15 residues. The junction had 9 bases not matched to a gene; V was cut back by 5 bases and J by 5 bases. The CDR3 is CASSVYGTGRTEAFF. CDR3 in DNA: TGTGCCAGCAGCGTGTACGGGACAGGGCGGACTGAAGCTTTCTTT.

The chain joins TRBV7-2 to TRBJ2-7; possible D gene TRBD1, 6 bases. Looked up from germline, CDR1 is SGHTA and CDR2 is FQGNSA. The length of the CDR3 is 14 residues. V was shortened by 3 bases and J by 6 bases, with 15 bases between the two germline ends. In DNA, the CDR3 is TGTGCCAGCAGCTTGAACAGGGTAGCGTTCGAGCAGTACTTC. The encoded protein is CASSLNRVAFEQYF. Looking up the rest from reference TRBV7-2 and TRBJ2-7 gives the full variable domain: GAGVSQSPSNKVTEKGKDVELRCDPISGHTALYWYRQSLGQGLEFLIYFQGNSAPDKSGLPSDRFSAERTGGSVSTLTIQRTQQEDSAVYLCASSLNRVAFEQYFGPGTRLTVT.

This clonotype has at least ten counts. The chain employs TRBV6-5 and TRBJ1-6; no clear D. Germline lookup yields CDR1 MNHEY and CDR2 SVGAGI. There are 15 residues in the CDR3. V shed 0 bases and J shed 10 bases, with 13 bases lying between them. The CDR3, as DNA: TGTGCCAGCAGTTACTCGAAGGCCCGGGGATCACCCCTCCACTTT. Protein: CASSYSKARGSPLHF.

The chain uses TRBV7-2 and TRBJ2-2; TRBD1 agrees at 10 bases. The CDR3 consists of 15 residues. Germline CDR1 reads SGHTA; CDR2 reads FQGNSA. After removal of 2 bases from V and 4 bases from J, the junction contained 1 base not matched to a gene. The CDR3 is CASSLRTGGTGELFF. In nucleotides, the CDR3 is TGTGCCAGCAGCTTACGGACAGGGGGCACCGGGGAGCTGTTTTTT.

This clonotype was counted at least ten times. The chain recombines TRBV27 with TRBJ2-7; D not certain. Germline V lookup: CDR1 MNHEY, CDR2 SMNVEV (reference sequence). The CDR3 is 15 amino acids. The V end lost 0 bases, the J end lost 3 bases, and 12 bases lay between the germline ends. The chain's CDR3 is CASSLSKRVGYEQYF. Written as DNA, the CDR3 is TGTGCCAGCAGTTTATCCAAGCGTGTGGGCTACGAGCAGTACTTC.

The rearrangement links TRBV4-1 to TRBJ1-4; possible D gene TRBD1, 5 bases. V lost 0 bases, J lost 10 bases, and 18 bases lay in between. The CDR3 consists of 16 residues. CDR1 is MGHRA, CDR2 YSYEKL, per germline. Here the CDR3 reads CASSQDQNMGRRKLFF. Here the CDR3 DNA reads TGCGCCAGCAGCCAAGATCAAAACATGGGACGTCGAAAACTGTTTTTT.

The J gene is TRBJ1-3, the V gene TRBV10-3; D is unclear. Trimming removed 2 bases from V and 4 bases from J, with 6 bases in between. This CDR3 contains 13 residues. CDR1 and CDR2 (germline): ENHRY, SYGVKD. The CDR3 protein is CAISEDGGNTIYF. Written as DNA, the CDR3 is TGTGCCATCAGTGAGGACGGGGGAAACACCATATATTTT.